Included here is one T cell receptor (beta chain) sequence, with context. Its antigen is unknown. CDR1 and CDR2 from the germline V gene are GTSNPN and SVGIG (reference sequence). Trimming shortened V by 3 bases and J by 5 bases, and 7 bases separated the two germline ends. The CDR3 is 11 amino acids. The data were taken from a study of cytomegalovirus exposure and HLA in healthy donors. PCR primers comprised 60 Vbeta and 13 Jbeta primers. Sequencing was performed with immunoSEQ multiplex PCR; in TCRdb, only in-frame clones are kept and a portion is missing. Seen here are 200,000 to 250,000 clones, more than 85% observed once, and the top ten hold roughly 1%. Study findings and constraints: For presence/absence analyses, sequencing depth was assumed to be roughly uniform across donors. According to a later analysis, donors in an Asian-associated ancestry cluster reportedly had fewer N-insertions than the roughly 720-donor mean. With DRB1 most and HLA-C fewest, TCR association rates differed between HLA loci in a later analysis. Listed as cytomegalovirus-associated were 170 or so TCR beta chains.

The sequencing input was PBMCs. The receptor comes from a woman under 30 in good health and CMV-seronegative. The chain combines TRBV30 with TRBJ1-1; D is perhaps TRBD1 (6 bases). The CDR3 DNA is TGTGCCTGGAGCCAGGGGACTGAAGCTTTCTTT. It encodes CAWSQGTEAFF.